Given below is one T cell receptor beta chain in context. No cognate antigen has been identified for it. Per-nucleotide qualities are absent, and no much larger clonotype sits a single base away. This entry is derived from a study of blood T cell repertoires in COVID-19 (TCRdb year 2020). About the full investigation: Samples covering the acute and convalescent phases of COVID-19 were provided by collaborators in the United States, Italy and Spain. The material from the prospective study consisted of cDNA or gDNA derived from T cells, B-cell-depleted T cells, or PBMCs. Subjects who had been exposed to COVID-19, were actively infected with it, or had recovered from it provided the deeply sampled blood TCRbeta repertoires that made up the dataset. The repertoires were released in a freely available public database meant as a resource for research on the immune response to SARS-CoV-2. The samples were drawn from the first 160 participants of the ongoing ImmuneRACE study and from 1,254 subjects provided by 6 global collaborators. Nearly every sample came with metadata listing a de-identified subject ID, COVID-19 status, age in years and sex. Where available, HLA class I and class II types were taken from metadata supplied by the sample provider and were not determined by assay-based typing.

The CDR3 has 16 amino acids, counting the end cysteine and phenylalanine. Just the 48-base CDR3 DNA is kept, in frame starting at base 1. V drops 4 bases and J drops 8 bases, leaving 21 bases in between. From a lookup of the germline V gene, CDR1 and CDR2 are SGHTA and FQGNSA. Whole blood was collected in K2EDTA tubes by collaborating institutions according to the institutions' own protocols. For TCRbeta analysis, collaborators shipped samples in one of three forms: frozen whole blood, isolated PBMCs, or DNA extracted from either of those sample types. TCRbeta CDR3 regions were amplified from genomic DNA by means of the immunoSEQ Assay, a bias-controlled multiplex PCR. As for the authors' bioinformatics: Nucleated cell counts per sample were estimated from amplification of reference gene primers within the assay. To quantify the absolute abundance of each unique TCRbeta CDR3 rearrangement, sequence reads were collapsed and filtered. For each sample, productive Simpson clonality was calculated by taking the square root of Simpson's diversity index across productive rearrangements. The immuneACCESS repertoire file appears here via TCRdb, limited to in-frame rearrangements. These files lack a portion of the clones; in checked studies, under half of the deficit traces to unresolved V genes, and the cause of the others is not known. V, J and clone size reflect that table, while D and trimming were determined from the DNA. The sample records more than 70,000 clones, 88% of which are singletons. Roughly 6.2% of the sample belongs to the ten largest clones.

The full study reports these points: How much clinical and demographic metadata was included differed by source and by participant, and the metadata was provided uncurated.

The chain employs TRBV7-2 and TRBJ2-1, with TRBD2 perhaps the D gene, on 5 matching bases. The receptor was derived from a man aged 45-60 years with active COVID-19. Specimen: peripheral blood. The DNA sequence is TGTGCCAGCAGCTCCCTCGGACTCATGCCAGGCGATGAGCAGTTCTTC. It translates to CASSSLGLMPGDEQFF.